This entry lists 11 T cell receptor beta chains sequenced from one sample in a study of regulatory T cells in long-lasting Graves disease. The sample's time point: newly diagnosed GD, antithyroid drugs for less than 3 months. Preparation of the TCR library used RNA extracted from PBMCs. TCR beta libraries were built with iRepertoire HTBI primers and Arm-PCR of CDR3 regions. Via MiXCR, TCRdb re-called the multiplex PCR reads, giving one row per CDR3 protein. The sample comprises around 480,000 distinct CDR3 sequences, 15% to 20% of which are singletons, and 20% to 25% rests with the top ten. The same sample was also used in a study of T cells in Graves' hyperthyroidism and ophthalmopathy.

The starting material was peripheral blood mononuclear cells (PBMCs), obtained at new diagnosis, from a patient treated with antithyroid drugs. The receptors derive from a middle-aged woman with Graves disease.

This clonotype has a count of ten or more. The V and J genes are TRBV6-1 and TRBJ2-7, with 8 bases aligning to TRBD2. The CDR3 length is 15 residues. The V gene's germline CDR1 is MNHNS and CDR2 SASEGT. The CDR3 DNA reads TGTGCTACCTGCCCCGGGGGGGCGGGAATCCACGAGCAGTACTTC. Residues: CATCPGGAGIHEQYF.

This clonotype was counted ten times or more. The chain links TRBV28 to TRBJ2-7; perhaps TRBD2 as D (5 bases). Germline CDR1 reads MDHEN; CDR2 reads SYDVKM. This CDR3 has 12 amino acids. With 5 bases removed from V and 2 bases from J, the gap between germline ends came to 7 bases. The CDR3 DNA reads TGTGCCAGCAGTGCCGGGGCCTACGAGCAGTACTTC. Its protein is CASSAGAYEQYF.

This clonotype was seen a few times. V is TRBV3-1 and J is TRBJ2-4, with TRBD1 as a possible D gene (5 bases). The V gene's germline CDR1 is LGHDT and CDR2 YNNKEL (reference sequence). The CDR3 length is 16 residues. V was trimmed by 1 base and J by 0 bases, leaving 10 bases between them. The CDR3 coding sequence is TGTGCCAGCAGCCAAGGGACAATTTTAGCCAAAAACATTCAGTACTTC. Its translation is CASSQGTILAKNIQYF.

This clonotype was detected many times. The rearrangement links TRBV20-1 to TRBJ2-5, with TRBD2 matching over 8 bases. The CDR3 is 12 amino acids. Germline lookup yields CDR1 DFQATT and CDR2 SNEGSKA (reference sequence). V was pared by 3 bases and J by 5 bases, with 2 bases of the junction left unmatched. The CDR3 region is CSASGGAETQYF. CDR3 coding DNA: TGCAGTGCTAGCGGGGGGGCTGAGACCCAGTACTTC.

This clonotype was observed many times. The V call is TRBV28, the J call TRBJ1-2, with a weak D call TRBD1 (5 bases). Germline CDR1 reads MDHEN; CDR2 reads SYDVKM. Deletions cut 1 base from V and 7 bases from J, with 19 bases between. The CDR3 runs 16 residues. The CDR3 region has the DNA TGTGCCAGCAGTTTATCGGACACAACTCTGGGAGGTGGCTACACCTTC. Its protein is CASSLSDTTLGGGYTF.

This clonotype has just a few counts. This rearrangement joins TRBV29-1 to TRBJ2-2; tentative D call: TRBD2 (5 bases). Looked up from germline, CDR1 is SQVTM and CDR2 is ANQGSEA. V gave up 7 bases and J gave up 8 bases, with 14 bases separating them. The CDR3 sequence is 12 residues long. CDR3 sequence: CSGRELGGELFF. CDR3 DNA sequence: TGCAGCGGCCGGGAACTAGGAGGGGAGCTGTTTTTT.

V is TRBV3-1 and J is TRBJ2-5; 7 nucleotides line up with TRBD1. The V segment lost 5 bases and the J segment 7 bases; nucleotides outside the gene matches: 10. Germline V CDR1 and CDR2: LGHDT, YNNKEL (reference sequence). The CDR3 spans 14 residues. The CDR3 DNA is TGTGCCAGCAGCTCCTCGACAGGGACGGGGACCCAGTACTTC. Amino acid sequence: CASSSSTGTGTQYF.

The chain uses TRBV19 and TRBJ2-3; 9 bases are a match to TRBD2. In germline, CDR1 is LNHDA, CDR2 SQIVND (reference sequence). V was clipped by 4 bases and J by 2 bases; unmatched bases: 4. The CDR3 has 15 amino acids. The CDR3 sequence is CASSTLAGFTDTQYF. The CDR3 nucleotides are TGTGCCAGTAGTACCCTAGCGGGATTCACAGATACGCAGTATTTT.

This clonotype was detected ten times or more. This chain uses TRBV19 with TRBJ2-1, with 7 nucleotides matching TRBD1. V gave up 3 bases and J gave up 9 bases; unmatched junction bases: 8. The germline gives CDR1 LNHDA, CDR2 SQIVND (reference sequence). This CDR3 spans 14 amino acids. In DNA form, the CDR3 reads TGTGCCAGTAGTATCGGGACAGCTGGTGGTGAGCAGTTCTTC. Residues: CASSIGTAGGEQFF. Full variable domain (outside the CDR3, taken from reference TRBV19 and TRBJ2-1): DGGITQSPKYLFRKEGQNVTLSCEQNLNHDAMYWYRQDPGQGLRLIYYSQIVNDFQKGDIAEGYSVSREKKESFPLTVTSAQKNPTAFYLCASSIGTAGGEQFFGPGTRLTVL.

Only a few counts were recorded for this clonotype. The chain recombines TRBV7-3 with TRBJ2-2; 11 bases are shared with TRBD1. Trimming removed 4 bases from V and 4 bases from J; junction bases left unmatched: 5. Looked up from germline, CDR1 is SGHTA and CDR2 is FQGTGA. The CDR3 is made up of 16 amino acids. The CDR3 spells CASSSGQGVGTGELFF. Here the CDR3 DNA reads TGTGCCAGCAGCTCGGGACAGGGGGTCGGCACCGGGGAGCTGTTTTTT.

The chain recombines TRBV9 with TRBJ1-2, with D possibly matching TRBD1 (5 bases). Germline CDR1 SGDLS, CDR2 YYNGEE. V was trimmed by 4 bases and J by 7 bases, leaving 23 bases between them. This CDR3 has 16 amino acids. CDR3: CASSPQTAGELGGYTF. CDR3 DNA: TGTGCCAGCAGCCCACAAACAGCGGGGGAGTTAGGTGGCTACACCTTC.